The rows below give T cell receptor beta chains drawn from one sample of a study of post-analysis software for immune sequencing data. Via MiXCR, TCRdb re-called the PCR reads, giving one row per CDR3 protein. Here the sample spans about 800,000 distinct CDR3 sequences, just under 30% being singletons. Sequencing input: blood. The receptors were sampled from a girl between 5 and 17 years old with multiple sclerosis. Each CDR3 is given with its conserved first and last residue. D genes are given only for firm matches. Clone size, where shown, is once, few, many, or a class for clones that have expanded.

TRBJ1-2	-	TRBV20-1	-	CSARDYTF	TGCAGTGCCAGGGACTACACCTTC
TRBJ2-7	TRBD1	TRBV20-1	many	CRSDRDAYEQYF	TGCAGATCGGACAGGGACGCCTACGAGCAGTACTTC
TRBJ1-4	TRBD1	TRBV27	-	CASSSNRGSNEKLFF	TGTGCCAGCAGTTCGAACAGGGGATCTAATGAAAAACTGTTTTTT
TRBJ2-1	TRBD2	TRBV10-3	few	CATGLLAVRTYNEQFF	TGTGCCACGGGCTTACTAGCGGTGAGAACCTACAATGAGCAGTTCTTC
TRBJ1-5	-	TRBV28	-	CATWGFRNQPQHF	TGTGCAACCTGGGGTTTTCGCAATCAGCCCCAGCATTTT
TRBJ2-5	TRBD1	TRBV9	few	CASSAGDRVVETQYF	TGTGCCAGCAGCGCAGGGGACAGGGTAGTGGAGACCCAGTACTTC
TRBJ2-2	-	TRBV12-3/TRBV12-4	-	CASRSQVTGELFF	TGTGCCAGCAGATCCCAGGTAACCGGGGAGCTGTTTTTT
TRBJ2-1	TRBD2	TRBV20-1	few	CSARRGLVYEQFF	TGCAGTGCTAGACGCGGACTAGTCTATGAGCAGTTCTTC
TRBJ2-1	-	TRBV5-1	-	CASSPGDTTGNEQFF	TGCGCCAGCAGCCCCGGGGACACCACGGGCAATGAGCAGTTCTTC
TRBJ1-6	-	TRBV7-2	-	CASSLGGVSGGSPLHF	TGTGCCAGCAGCTTAGGGGGGGTAAGTGGAGGGTCACCCCTCCACTTT
TRBJ1-1	TRBD1	TRBV12-3/TRBV12-4	few	CASRDRGLAEAFF	TGTGCCTCACGGGACAGGGGGCTCGCTGAAGCTTTCTTT
TRBJ2-3	-	TRBV4-2	-	CASSPEPYSSTDTQYF	TGTGCCAGCAGCCCCGAACCCTACTCTAGCACAGATACGCAGTATTTT
TRBJ1-2	TRBD1	TRBV6-1	-	CASSVLHAGGYGYTF	TGTGCCAGCAGTGTACTTCATGCAGGGGGCTATGGCTACACCTTC
TRBJ2-7	-	TRBV27	-	CASSLPGSRSYEQYF	TGTGCCAGCAGTTTGCCAGGGAGTAGGTCCTACGAGCAGTACTTC
TRBJ2-5	TRBD2	TRBV7-2	-	CASSLGRGGPGETQYF	TGTGCCAGCAGCTTAGGGCGGGGGGGGCCGGGAGAGACCCAGTACTTC
TRBJ2-1	-	TRBV6-2/TRBV6-3	-	CASRHLLGILGDEQFF	TGTGCCAGCAGACATCTCCTGGGGATCCTGGGCGATGAGCAGTTCTTC
TRBJ1-2	TRBD1	TRBV27	-	CASSPRRGLNYGYTF	TGTGCCAGCAGTCCCCGGAGGGGGCTCAACTATGGCTACACCTTC
TRBJ2-5	TRBD2	TRBV25-1	few	CASSEFAGEETQYF	TGTGCCAGCAGTGAATTTGCGGGAGAAGAGACCCAGTACTTC
TRBJ1-1	TRBD1	TRBV13	few	CASSAKQGPGGGTEAFF	TGTGCCAGCAGCGCCAAACAAGGCCCAGGGGGAGGCACTGAAGCTTTCTTT
TRBJ2-1	-	TRBV4-3	-	CASSQRWAGSTYNEQFF	TGCGCCAGCAGCCAACGCTGGGCGGGAAGCACCTACAATGAGCAGTTCTTC
TRBJ2-7	-	TRBV15	few	CATSRDDRQYF	TGTGCCACCAGCAGAGATGACCGGCAGTACTTC
TRBJ2-6	-	TRBV7-9	-	CASSSSPGANVLTF	TGTGCCAGCAGCTCCAGTCCTGGGGCCAACGTCCTGACTTTC
TRBJ2-3	TRBD1	TRBV29-1	many	CSADRATDTQYF	TGCAGCGCCGACAGGGCCACAGATACGCAGTATTTT
TRBJ1-4	-	TRBV5-4	few	CASSFRSPNEKLFF	TGTGCCAGCAGCTTTCGGAGCCCTAATGAAAAACTGTTTTTT
TRBJ2-1	TRBD1	TRBV10-3	-	CAISGGTGGYNEQFF	TGTGCCATCAGTGGAGGGACAGGTGGTTACAATGAGCAGTTCTTC
TRBJ1-3	-	TRBV5-1	once	CASSLGFSSGNTIYF	TGCGCCAGCAGCTTGGGGTTTAGCTCTGGAAACACCATATATTTT